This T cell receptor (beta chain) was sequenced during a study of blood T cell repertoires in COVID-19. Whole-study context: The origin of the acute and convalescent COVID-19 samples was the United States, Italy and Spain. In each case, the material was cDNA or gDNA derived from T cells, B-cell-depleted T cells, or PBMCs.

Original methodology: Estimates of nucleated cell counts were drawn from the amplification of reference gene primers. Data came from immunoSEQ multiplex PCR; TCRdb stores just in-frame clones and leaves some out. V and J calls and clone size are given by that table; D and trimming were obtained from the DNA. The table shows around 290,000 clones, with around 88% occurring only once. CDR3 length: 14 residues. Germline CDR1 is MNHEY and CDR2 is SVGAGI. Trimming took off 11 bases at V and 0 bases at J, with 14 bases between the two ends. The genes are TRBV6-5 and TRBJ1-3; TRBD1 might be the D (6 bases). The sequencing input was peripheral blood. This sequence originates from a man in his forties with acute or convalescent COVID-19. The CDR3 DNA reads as TGTGCCGGGAACAGGGATCTCTCTGGAAACACCATATATTTT. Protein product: CAGNRDLSGNTIYF.